A selection of T cell receptor beta chains follows, all from one sample in a study of blood T cell repertoires in COVID-19. The data were produced by immunoSEQ multiplex PCR, yet TCRdb's version contains in-frame clones alone and is incomplete. The sample lists roughly 330,000 clones, 85% to 90% occurring once. Sequencing was performed on peripheral blood. These receptors came from a woman aged 45-65 years with active or convalescent COVID-19. Each CDR3 is given with its conserved first and last residue.

CDR3aa	v_gene	j_gene
CASSSSRGPGGNQPQHF	TRBV28	TRBJ1-5
CASSLGGPRLYYTF	TRBV7-2	TRBJ1-2
CASSIEKTNYGYTF	TRBV5-6	TRBJ1-2
CASSFNSGTDTQYF	TRBV28	TRBJ2-3
CASSKPGGADTEAFF	TRBV11-2	TRBJ1-1
CASSVGRGRAYEQYF	TRBV9	TRBJ2-7
CASSLRDSYNEQFF	TRBV5-1	TRBJ2-1
CASSRQHDASGNTIYF	TRBV4-3	TRBJ1-3
CASSSWEGSSYNEQFF	TRBV6-2/TRBV6-3	TRBJ2-1
CASSLGLVGGASGELFF	TRBV11-2	TRBJ2-2
CASRYGQGGPYF	TRBV12-3/TRBV12-4	TRBJ2-5
CASSLPGGYEQYF	TRBV28	TRBJ2-7
CASSVGSGSGNTIYF	TRBV9	TRBJ1-3
CASSLGQGAYNEQFF	TRBV18	TRBJ2-1
CASSTLDQPQHF	TRBV19	TRBJ1-5
CASSSTPRQGQEGYTF	TRBV6-5	TRBJ1-2
CASSVGPSGGELFF	TRBV9	TRBJ2-2
CAWSAQTGYEQYF	TRBV30	TRBJ2-7
CASKTGNTEAFF	TRBV19	TRBJ1-1
CASSPTADLLKQYF	TRBV27	TRBJ2-7
CASSERDRGFNEQYF	TRBV9	TRBJ2-7
CASSPSGSPGTQYF	TRBV27	TRBJ2-3
CASSYAGTPLVYGYTF	TRBV6-2/TRBV6-3	TRBJ1-2
CASSTTSGGYEQYF	TRBV27	TRBJ2-7
CASSPIQGANEKLFF	TRBV7-9	TRBJ1-4
CAISERAGGNQPQHF	TRBV10-3	TRBJ1-5
CASCQAGVYEQYF	TRBV3-1/TRBV3-2	TRBJ2-7
CASGDGYSGSTYNEQFF	TRBV4-2	TRBJ2-1
CASSGVRGGHPQYF	TRBV27	TRBJ2-3
CASSFGPGGTNEKLFF	TRBV7-9	TRBJ1-4
CASGTQGNYEQYF	TRBV6-6	TRBJ2-7
CASSYAFTSGYNEQFF	TRBV6-2/TRBV6-3	TRBJ2-1
CASMAPYGSSLAGARYEQYF	TRBV28	TRBJ2-7
CASSLQSQATYEQYF	TRBV4-1	TRBJ2-7
CASSFGGGGNQPQHF	TRBV7-9	TRBJ1-5
CASSLRLGQPQHF	TRBV5-8	TRBJ1-5
CASSLGGQGGGYTF	TRBV28	TRBJ1-2
CASSFVSRTARYSNQPQHF	TRBV27	TRBJ1-5
CASSARGDRGIYGYTF	TRBV9	TRBJ1-2
CASSVTTGTLKTGELFF	TRBV9	TRBJ2-2
CASSGGLAVTDTQYF	TRBV5-4	TRBJ2-3
CASQQRRGTEAFF	TRBV28	TRBJ1-1
CASSDLAGVSEQYF	TRBV6-4	TRBJ2-7
CASSPRGQGNTGELFF	TRBV18	TRBJ2-2
CASSLSGGGSYEQYF	TRBV7-3	TRBJ2-7
CCPRLIARQGHGYTF	TRBV23-1	TRBJ1-2
CASSYWAGLAGGNTGELFF	TRBV6-2/TRBV6-3	TRBJ2-2
CASSYRGDFSGNTIYF	TRBV6-2/TRBV6-3	TRBJ1-3
CASSSRQGSYNEQFF	TRBV27	TRBJ2-1
CASSLSEDRETQYF	TRBV7-9	TRBJ2-5
CASSQTTGANIQYF	TRBV5-1	TRBJ2-4
CAIRTDQAGEQYF	TRBV10-3	TRBJ2-7
CASSPTRGGSTF	TRBV7-9	TRBJ1-2
CASSQDPSGGGNEQFF	TRBV4-3	TRBJ2-1
CASSTFDTGYSGNTIYF	TRBV9	TRBJ1-3